The source of this T cell receptor (beta chain) is a study of T cell repertoires in cytomegalovirus infection. In TCRdb, the reads were re-called with MiXCR into one record per CDR3 protein. The data contain some 100,000 distinct CDR3 sequences, less than 25% of them singletons. Trimming took 5 bases from V and 1 from J; bases not matched to a gene: 11. The germline CDR1 and CDR2 sequences are SGHVS and FNYEAQ. The CDR3 loop spans 16 amino acids. The receptor was isolated from a human donor in good health (CMV status not recorded). Some clones in this sample may be carry-over from other donors' samples. The specimen sequenced was CD8+ T cells from PBMCs. The rearrangement uses TRBV7-6 and TRBJ2-7, with TRBD2 matching over 7 bases. CDR3 loop: CASSREASSGSYEQYF. In DNA form, the CDR3 reads TGTGCCAGCAGCCGGGAGGCTAGCAGTGGGTCCTACGAGCAGTACTTC. The full variable domain, completed using reference TRBV7-6 and TRBJ2-7, is GAGVSQSPRYKVTKRGQDVALRCDPISGHVSLYWYRQALGQGPEFLTYFNYEAQQDKSGLPNDRFSAERPEGSISTLTIQRTEQRDSAMYRCASSREASSGSYEQYFGPGTRLTVT.